The next 14 T cell receptor beta chains were all read from a single sample in a study of persistence of HIV-infected CD4 T cells. The immunoSEQ assay was version 4, run in survey mode. Assay used: immunoSEQ multiplex PCR; TCRdb lists only in-frame clones, some missing. The top ten hold roughly 1.8% of the sample, which has tens of thousands of clones, about 74% seen once. The stimulus was an HIV-1 Gag 15-mer peptide pool, 1 ug/peptide/mL. Sorting selected CD4+ T cells upregulating both CD40 ligand and CD69. Antigen specificity for these receptors is unknown. Sequenced here: CD4+ T cells sorted from PBMCs after roughly 18-hour stimulation, sampled from a patient who received antiretroviral therapy. The receptors originated from an adult man with HIV who was CMV-seropositive.

This clone appeared once. The CDR3 reads CASSIDRWGVVFF. For the CDR3, the DNA is TGTGCCAGTAGTATAGATCGGTGGGGTGTTGTGTTCTTC. V gene TRBV19 combines with J gene TRBJ2-1; unclear D gene. This CDR3 spans 13 amino acids. Germline values: CDR1 LNHDA, CDR2 SQIVND (reference sequence). Deletions cut 0 bases from V and 15 bases from J, with 15 bases between.

This clone came up a few times. The chain links TRBV10-3 to TRBJ2-7; D is possibly TRBD2 (6 bases). The germline CDR1 and CDR2 sequences are ENHRY and SYGVKD. Trimming took 4 bases from V and 4 from J, leaving 17 bases between them. The CDR3 length is 15 residues. CDR3 sequence: CAISVEAGRQYEQYF. DNA of the CDR3: TGTGCCATCAGTGTGGAGGCCGGGAGACAATACGAGCAGTACTTC.

The chain employs TRBV4-2 and TRBJ1-4; D gene unclear. CDR1 LGHNA and CDR2 YNFKEQ come from the germline V gene. Trimming took 1 base from V and 6 from J, leaving 9 bases between them. The CDR3 loop spans 14 amino acids. The CDR3 loop is CASSQVYGYEKLFF. The CDR3 DNA is TGTGCCAGCAGCCAAGTTTACGGTTATGAAAAACTGTTTTTT.

The chain carries TRBV4-1 and TRBJ1-2; D is possibly TRBD1 (5 bases). Germline V lookup: CDR1 MGHRA, CDR2 YSYEKL. V was clipped by 1 base and J by 4 bases, with 10 bases between them. The CDR3 sequence is 14 residues long. This chain's CDR3 is CASSQVGGAYGYTF. The DNA of the CDR3 is TGCGCCAGCAGCCAAGTCGGGGGAGCCTATGGCTACACCTTC.

By proportion, this clone is medium-sized. This chain uses TRBV14 with TRBJ2-7, with D possibly TRBD2 on 6 matching bases. CDR1 and CDR2 from the germline V gene are SGHDN and FVKESK. V lost 1 base and J 5 bases, leaving 6 bases between the germline ends. CDR3 size: 12 residues. CDR3 loop: CASSQGGDEQYF. The CDR3 nucleotides read TGTGCCAGCAGCCAAGGCGGGGACGAGCAGTACTTC.

This chain connects TRBV4-2 to TRBJ1-6; D call uncertain. The germline gives CDR1 LGHNA, CDR2 YNFKEQ. CDR3 size: 15 residues. The ends were cut back, 1 base at V and 5 bases at J, with 9 bases in the middle. The CDR3 loop is CASSQGAPNNSPLHF. CDR3 DNA: TGTGCCAGCAGCCAAGGTGCACCCAATAATTCACCCCTCCACTTT.

The chain couples TRBV5-1 to TRBJ1-4, with TRBD1 identical over 11 bases. The V gene end was trimmed by 3 bases and the J gene end by 4 bases; junction bases not matched to a gene: 2. Germline V gene data show CDR1 as SGHRS and CDR2 as YFSETQ. This CDR3 region has 15 residues. CDR3 protein: CASSSGTGGNEKLFF. CDR3 bases: TGCGCCAGCAGCTCCGGGACAGGGGGTAATGAAAAACTGTTTTTT.

The chain employs TRBV5-1 and TRBJ2-1; 9 nucleotides match TRBD1. The ends lost 4 bases at V and 0 bases at J; junction bases unmatched: 5. Germline V gene lookup returns CDR1 SGHRS and CDR2 YFSETQ. The CDR3 covers 16 residues. The CDR3 DNA reads TGCGCCAGCAGCACCTCGACAGGGGGCTCCTACAATGAGCAGTTCTTC. It is translated as CASSTSTGGSYNEQFF.

This clone was seen a single time. The J gene is TRBJ2-3, the V gene TRBV7-2; TRBD2 matches 7 bases. CDR1 and CDR2 (germline): SGHTA, FQGNSA. The CDR3 sequence is 16 residues long. V lost 6 bases to trimming and J lost 2 bases; unmatched junction nucleotides: 11. Written as DNA, the CDR3 is TGTGCCAGCAGTCCTACCGGGACTACGGTCACAGATACGCAGTATTTT. The encoded protein is CASSPTGTTVTDTQYF.

The chain carries TRBV2 and TRBJ1-5; tentative D call: TRBD1 (5 bases). Per germline, CDR1 SNHLY and CDR2 FYNNEI. The CDR3 consists of 14 residues. The V gene lost 5 bases and the J gene lost 2 bases, with 10 bases spanning the gap. The CDR3 reads CASSQGGGNQPQHF. The DNA of the CDR3 is TGTGCCAGCAGTCAGGGTGGGGGCAATCAGCCCCAGCATTTT.

V gene TRBV13 combines with J gene TRBJ2-3, with TRBD2 matching over 8 bases. The CDR3 has 17 residues. Trimming took 6 bases from V and 2 from J; bases not matched to a gene: 13. Germline V gene sequence: CDR1 PRHDT, CDR2 FYEKMQ (reference sequence). CDR3 sequence reads: CASRARGTGGNTDTQYF. Written as DNA, the CDR3 is TGTGCCAGCAGGGCACGGGGAACGGGGGGGAACACAGATACGCAGTATTTT.

The rearrangement uses TRBV18 and TRBJ1-4; D ambiguous. Trimming pared 6 bases from V and 0 bases from J, leaving 11 bases between. Germline V gene sequence: CDR1 KGHSH, CDR2 LQKENI. The length of the CDR3 is 15 residues. For the CDR3, the DNA is TGTGCCAGCTCGCCGACCGATCCAACTAATGAAAAACTGTTTTTT. The encoded protein is CASSPTDPTNEKLFF.

CDR3 nucleotides: TGCAGTGCGCCGGTACGGCTAGGGCAGTTCTTC. Its translation: CSAPVRLGQFF. The rearrangement links TRBV20-1 to TRBJ2-1; no reliable D call. This CDR3 has 11 residues. V shed 6 bases and J shed 12 bases, with 15 bases lying between them. Germline V gene lookup returns CDR1 DFQATT and CDR2 SNEGSKA (reference sequence).

This clone was observed a handful of times. The V call is TRBV10-3, the J call TRBJ2-1, with TRBD1 matching over 7 bases. The trim removed 3 bases at V and 5 bases at J, leaving 7 bases unmatched. Per germline, CDR1 ENHRY and CDR2 SYGVKD. The CDR3 spans 15 residues. The CDR3 reads CAISDNRGKDNEQFF. DNA for the CDR3: TGTGCCATCAGTGATAACAGGGGTAAAGACAATGAGCAGTTCTTC.